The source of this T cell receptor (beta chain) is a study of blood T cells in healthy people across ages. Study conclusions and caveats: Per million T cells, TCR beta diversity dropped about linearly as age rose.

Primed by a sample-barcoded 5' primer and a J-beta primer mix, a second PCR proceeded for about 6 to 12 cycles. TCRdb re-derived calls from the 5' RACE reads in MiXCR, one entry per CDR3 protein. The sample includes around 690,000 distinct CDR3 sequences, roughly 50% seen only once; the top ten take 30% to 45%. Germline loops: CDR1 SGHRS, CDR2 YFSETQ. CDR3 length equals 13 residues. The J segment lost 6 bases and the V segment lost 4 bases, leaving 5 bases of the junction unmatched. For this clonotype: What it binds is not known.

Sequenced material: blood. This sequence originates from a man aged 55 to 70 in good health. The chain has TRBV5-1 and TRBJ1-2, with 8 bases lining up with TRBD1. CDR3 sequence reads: CASSPGQENGYTF. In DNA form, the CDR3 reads TGCGCCAGCAGCCCGGGACAGGAGAATGGCTACACCTTC.